A single sample gave rise to the 27 T cell receptor beta chains below, sequenced in a study of shared clonotypes between healthy human individuals. Sequenced by immunoSEQ multiplex PCR; TCRdb stores in-frame clones only, minus some. The repertoire has about 2 million clones, 95% of them found once; the top ten carry 0.13%. The source material was naive CD4+ T cells sorted from blood. Specified subset: CD45RA+ positively selected. The receptors were sampled from a man aged 18 to 29 in good health.

This clone was counted only a few times. The sample carries other DNA sequences with the same CDR3. The gene calls are TRBV11-2 and TRBJ2-5; D unclear. Germline-derived CDR1 and CDR2 are SGHAT and FQNNGV. CDR3 length: 11 residues. Trimming removed 5 bases from V and 2 bases from J, with 3 bases in between. The CDR3 region is CASSLQETQYF. The CDR3 coding sequence is TGTGCCAGCAGCCTTCAAGAGACCCAGTACTTC. Using reference TRBV11-2 and TRBJ2-5 for the parts outside the CDR3, the full variable domain is EAGVAQSPRYKIIEKRQSVAFWCNPISGHATLYWYQQILGQGPKLLIQFQNNGVVDDSQLPKDRFSAERLKGVDSTLKIQPAKLEDSAVYLCASSLQETQYFGPGTRLLVL.

The rearrangement joins TRBV7-2 to TRBJ2-5; D remains unclear. CDR1 is SGHTA and CDR2 is FQGNSA in the germline V gene. The V gene lost 1 base and the J gene lost 1 base, with 7 bases spanning the gap. This CDR3 is built from 14 residues. For the CDR3, the DNA is TGTGCCAGCAGCTTAGGACGACTCCAAGAGACCCAGTACTTC. This sequence encodes CASSLGRLQETQYF.

The rearrangement links TRBV27 to TRBJ1-1; 8 bases agree with TRBD1. The CDR3 totals 17 residues. V lost 5 bases and J lost 0; bases outside the gene matches: 11. From germline, CDR1 is MNHEY and CDR2 SMNVEV (reference sequence). The chain's CDR3 is CASSRRGTGGLNTEAFF. The CDR3 DNA is TGTGCCAGCAGTAGGAGGGGAACAGGGGGGTTGAACACTGAAGCTTTCTTT.

The V and J genes are TRBV19 and TRBJ1-2; no definite D call. Trimming pared 6 bases from V and 8 bases from J, leaving 19 bases between. The CDR3 runs 14 residues. Per the germline V gene, CDR1 is LNHDA and CDR2 is SQIVND (reference sequence). The CDR3 coding sequence is TGTGCCAGTAGCCGCGGCGCGGGTGCGGGAGGCTACACCTTC. Amino acid sequence: CASSRGAGAGGYTF.

The chain recombines TRBV7-2 with TRBJ2-1; D is unclear. The CDR3 is 12 residues long. V was clipped by 1 base and J by 8 bases, with 6 bases between them. Per the germline V gene, CDR1 is SGHTA and CDR2 is FQGNSA. The CDR3, as DNA: TGTGCCAGCAGCTTAGGGCCAGATGAGCAGTTCTTC. Protein: CASSLGPDEQFF.

The gene calls are TRBV2 and TRBJ2-7; TRBD1 aligns across 7 bases. Trimming took 6 bases from V and 1 from J; bases not matched to a gene: 6. This CDR3 is 14 amino acids long. CDR1 and CDR2 from the germline V gene are SNHLY and FYNNEI. CDR3 in DNA: TGTGCCAGCAGGGAGACAGGGATTTCCTACGAGCAGTACTTC. Protein sequence: CASRETGISYEQYF.

The chain links TRBV30 to TRBJ2-2; tentatively, D is TRBD1 (6 bases). The CDR3 consists of 13 residues. With 4 bases removed from V and 4 bases from J, the gap between germline ends came to 10 bases. Germline lookup yields CDR1 GTSNPN and CDR2 SVGIG (reference sequence). The CDR3 DNA is TGTGCCTGGACAGGGGACGGCACCGGGGAGCTGTTTTTT. Its translation is CAWTGDGTGELFF.

V and J are TRBV11-1 and TRBJ2-3, with D unclear. V lost 5 bases and J 4 bases, leaving 10 bases between the germline ends. Germline lookup yields CDR1 SGHAT and CDR2 FQDESV (reference sequence). This CDR3 is built from 13 residues. For the CDR3, the DNA is TGTGCCAGCAGCCGGACGGTTCCAGATACGCAGTATTTT. Translating it yields CASSRTVPDTQYF.

V and J are TRBV5-1 and TRBJ2-7; D call uncertain. Germline loops: CDR1 SGHRS, CDR2 YFSETQ. V was trimmed by 0 bases and J by 2 bases, leaving 15 bases between them. The CDR3 consists of 16 residues. CDR3 sequence (DNA): TGCGCCAGCAGCTTGGCCGGAACCAACCCAGCCTACGAGCAGTACTTC. The encoded protein is CASSLAGTNPAYEQYF. The whole variable domain, remainder taken from reference TRBV5-1 and TRBJ2-7, is KAGVTQTPRYLIKTRGQQVTLSCSPISGHRSVSWYQQTPGQGLQFLFEYFSETQRNKGNFPGRFSGRQFSNSRSEMNVSTLELGDSALYLCASSLAGTNPAYEQYFGPGTRLTVT.

The chain has TRBV6-1 and TRBJ2-5, with D possibly matching TRBD2 (6 bases). This CDR3 has 15 residues. Deletions cut 6 bases from V and 5 bases from J, with 19 bases between. Germline-derived CDR1 and CDR2 are MNHNS and SASEGT. The CDR3 region is CASRPRFGGYETQYF. The DNA of the CDR3 is TGTGCCAGCAGGCCGAGGTTTGGAGGGTACGAGACCCAGTACTTC.

The chain couples TRBV7-9 to TRBJ2-7, with TRBD1 identical over 9 bases. Germline CDR1 and CDR2: SEHNR and FQNEAQ (reference sequence). J lost 2 bases, V lost 4 bases, and 9 bases had no gene match. The CDR3 has 16 residues. The CDR3 loop is CASSSNGQGRAYEQYF. CDR3 nucleotide sequence: TGTGCCAGCAGCTCCAATGGACAGGGGAGAGCCTACGAGCAGTACTTC.

The CDR3 sequence is CAWSPATGGYTF. Here the CDR3 DNA reads TGTGCCTGGAGTCCCGCTACCGGTGGCTACACCTTC. This rearrangement joins TRBV30 to TRBJ1-2; D call uncertain. Germline V gives CDR1 GTSNPN, CDR2 SVGIG (reference sequence). The CDR3 covers 12 residues. V lost 2 bases and J 7 bases, leaving 11 bases between the germline ends.

The chain combines TRBV5-4 with TRBJ1-6; D is possibly TRBD1 (6 bases). V lost 4 bases, J lost 5 bases, and 10 bases lay in between. CDR3 length equals 14 residues. CDR1 SGHNT and CDR2 YYREEE come from the germline V gene (reference sequence). The CDR3 here is CASSPGHHNSPLHF. The CDR3 DNA is TGTGCCAGCAGCCCGGGACATCATAATTCACCCCTCCACTTT.

The gene calls are TRBV28 and TRBJ1-6, with 7 bases fitting TRBD1. CDR1 is MDHEN, CDR2 SYDVKM, per germline. Unmatched junction bases numbered 7, after V lost 6 bases and J lost 5 bases. This CDR3 spans 15 amino acids. The CDR3 reads CASRPQGTDNSPLHF. CDR3 sequence (DNA): TGTGCCAGCAGACCACAGGGGACGGATAATTCACCCCTCCACTTT. The full variable domain, with the rest looked up from reference TRBV28 and TRBJ1-6, is DVKVTQSSRYLVKRTGEKVFLECVQDMDHENMFWYRQDPGLGLRLIYFSYDVKMKEKGDIPEGYSVSREKKERFSLILESASTNQTSMYLCASRPQGTDNSPLHFGNGTRLTVT.

In regard to this clone: Other DNA sequences from this sample encode an identical CDR3 as well. The rearrangement joins TRBV6-1 to TRBJ2-2, with D uncertain. The CDR3 sequence is 12 residues long. Germline V lookup: CDR1 MNHNS, CDR2 SASEGT. Between the trimmed V and J ends, which lost 6 bases and 0 bases, there was a span of 2 bases. CDR3 in amino acids: CASRTNTGELFF. CDR3 DNA sequence: TGTGCCAGCAGGACGAACACCGGGGAGCTGTTTTTT.

The DNA of the CDR3 is TGTGCCAGCGAAGGGGACAGCACAGATACGCAGTATTTT. Protein: CASEGDSTDTQYF. This chain connects TRBV9 to TRBJ2-3; D could derive from TRBD1 or TRBD2 (5 bases each). Germline V gene lookup returns CDR1 SGDLS and CDR2 YYNGEE. The CDR3 runs 13 residues. V lost 7 bases, J lost 0 bases, and 9 bases lay in between.

In regard to this clone: A much larger clone differs by one base, so this may be a read error. The sample carries other DNA sequences with the same CDR3. The chain uses TRBV5-1 and TRBJ1-1, with 7 bases that match TRBD1. The CDR3 has 15 residues. After removal of 0 bases from V and 0 bases from J, the junction contained 2 bases not matched to a gene. CDR1 is SGHRS and CDR2 is YFSETQ in the germline V gene. The CDR3 nucleotides are TGCGCCAGCAGCTTGGTAACAGGGGTGAACACTGAAGCTTTCTTT. Its translation is CASSLVTGVNTEAFF.

The chain has TRBV4-1 and TRBJ1-1; D may be TRBD1 (5 bases). The V and J ends lost 3 bases and 11 bases respectively, with 16 bases between them. This CDR3 spans 13 amino acids. In germline, CDR1 is MGHRA, CDR2 YSYEKL. DNA of the CDR3: TGCGCCAGCAGCCAGACACTGGGGGGAACGGCTTTCTTT. Amino acid sequence: CASSQTLGGTAFF.

CDR3 nucleotides: TGTGCCAGCAGCGTAAAGGCACTGGGGAACACTGAAGCTTTCTTT. It codes for CASSVKALGNTEAFF. This chain uses TRBV9 with TRBJ1-1; D unresolved. CDR1 is SGDLS and CDR2 is YYNGEE in the germline V gene. The CDR3 loop spans 15 amino acids. Trimming took off 1 base at V and 1 base at J, with 11 bases between the two ends. Variable domain in full (rest from reference TRBV9 and TRBJ1-1): DSGVTQTPKHLITATGQRVTLRCSPRSGDLSVYWYQQSLDQGLQFLIQYYNGEERAKGNILERFSAQQFPDLHSELNLSSLELGDSALYFCASSVKALGNTEAFFGQGTRLTVV.

The chain is built from TRBV5-1 and TRBJ1-3; the D is unclear. This CDR3 spans 14 amino acids. The V end lost 3 bases, the J end lost 4 bases, and 11 bases lay between the germline ends. Germline CDR1 and CDR2: SGHRS and YFSETQ. CDR3 bases: TGCGCCAGCAGCTCAGCCAAAGAGGGAAACACCATATATTTT. This translates into CASSSAKEGNTIYF.

The chain links TRBV5-6 to TRBJ2-5; TRBD1 agrees at 7 bases. The germline V gene has CDR1 SGHDT and CDR2 YYEEEE. This CDR3 spans 13 amino acids. V lost 1 base and J lost 4; bases outside the gene matches: 1. The CDR3 protein is CASSLTGVETQYF. In DNA, the CDR3 is TGTGCCAGCAGCTTGACAGGGGTAGAGACCCAGTACTTC.

The V and J genes are TRBV7-9 and TRBJ2-7; 12 nucleotides align to TRBD1. Trimming at V came to 5 bases and at J to 6 bases, leaving 14 bases not matched to a gene. Germline assignment: CDR1 SEHNR and CDR2 FQNEAQ (reference sequence). The CDR3 is made up of 17 amino acids. The CDR3 here is CASSRFFRGQGAGEQYF. Written as DNA, the CDR3 is TGTGCCAGCAGCCGCTTCTTCAGGGGACAGGGGGCCGGCGAGCAGTACTTC.

V usage is TRBV6-1 and J usage is TRBJ1-3, with TRBD1 identical over 7 bases. Trimming at V came to 8 bases and at J to 2 bases, leaving 6 bases not matched to a gene. Germline CDR1 MNHNS, CDR2 SASEGT. This CDR3 is built from 14 residues. CDR3: CASFTGQAGNTIYF. The CDR3 DNA follows: TGTGCCAGCTTTACCGGACAGGCTGGAAACACCATATATTTT.

A single count supports this clone. The DNA is left out, because the CDR3 cannot be placed on it with certainty; the CDR3 is given as TCRdb lists it. V usage is TRBV27 and J usage is TRBJ2-7; no check of the table's D call, TRBD1, against the DNA was made. The CDR3 extends over 15 residues, inclusive of both ends. Germline CDR1 is MNHEY and CDR2 is SMNVEV (reference sequence). The CDR3 spells CASSLVGTGISEQYF.

The rearrangement joins TRBV29-1 to TRBJ2-7; maybe TRBD1 (6 bases). Germline assignment: CDR1 SQVTM and CDR2 ANQGSEA. The CDR3 extends over 12 amino acids. The V and J ends lost 4 bases and 3 bases respectively, with 10 bases between them. CDR3 sequence (DNA): TGCAGCGTTGGGGGACAATACTACGAGCAGTACTTC. Amino acid sequence: CSVGGQYYEQYF.

On this clone itself: The sample holds other DNA sequences that translate to the same CDR3. The chain is built from TRBV9 and TRBJ2-5; 11 bases line up with TRBD2. With 0 bases clipped from V and 4 bases from J, the junction kept 2 bases outside the gene matches. The CDR3 totals 15 residues. Germline CDR1 SGDLS, CDR2 YYNGEE. The CDR3 loop reads CASSVGLAGGETQYF. The CDR3 coding sequence is TGTGCCAGCAGCGTAGGTCTAGCGGGAGGAGAGACCCAGTACTTC.

J is TRBJ2-5 and V is TRBV10-2; D gene ambiguous. The CDR3 is 11 residues long. The germline gives CDR1 WSHSY, CDR2 SAAADI. Trimming shortened V by 5 bases and J by 1 base, and 2 bases separated the two germline ends. The CDR3 protein is CASSIQETQYF. The CDR3 DNA is TGCGCCAGCAGTATCCAAGAGACCCAGTACTTC.